This T cell receptor beta chain was retrieved from a study of blood T cell repertoires in COVID-19. The data were produced by immunoSEQ multiplex PCR, yet TCRdb's version contains in-frame clones alone and is incomplete. The repertoire has fewer than 300,000 clones, 85% to 90% of them found once; the top ten carry 11%. The CDR3 totals 14 residues. CDR1 KGHSH and CDR2 LQKENI come from the germline V gene. V was pared by 1 base and J by 1 base, with 4 bases between. The chain is built from TRBV18 and TRBJ2-2, with unresolved D. The receptor's source is a middle-aged man with COVID-19, enrolled during active disease. What was sequenced was peripheral blood. The CDR3 region is CASSPQRNTGELFF. The CDR3 DNA sequence: TGTGCCAGCTCACCACAGCGGAACACCGGGGAGCTGTTTTTT.